The clone carrying this T cell receptor beta chain was counted a few times. What it binds is not known. V lost 4 bases, J lost 6 bases, and 20 bases lay in between. Germline V CDR1 and CDR2: SGHTA, FQGTGA. The CDR3 runs to 16 residues. Treatment defined: roughly 10-day PBMC culture with coronavirus spike peptide pools or control peptides (ViraFEST assay). According to the study, CD4+ T cells from the unexposed donor were gathered ahead of the COVID-19 pandemic (2011-2018). Cells permitting, SARS-CoV-2 S/N and four cold-coronavirus spikes were tested on unexposed-donor CD4+ T cells. The data stem from a study of vaccination and CD4 T cells after COVID-19. The Oncomine TCR Beta short-read assay sequenced DNA from cultured CD4+ T cells. Investigators isolated genomic DNA from cultured CD4+ T cells. Via MiXCR, TCRdb re-called the PCR reads, giving one row per CDR3 protein. The sample holds about 10,000 distinct CDR3 sequences, 28% seen once.

Specimen: CD4+ T cells from blood, cultured in vitro. This TCR derives from a human donor in good health. The chain is built from TRBV7-3 and TRBJ2-3; D may be TRBD1 or TRBD2 (7 bases each). CDR3 sequence (DNA): TGTGCCAGCAGCTCCTTTCTGCGGGAGACAGGGGATACGCAGTATTTT. Its translation: CASSSFLRETGDTQYF.